A selection of T cell receptor beta chains follows, all from one sample in a study of T cells of healthy individuals. TCRdb re-derived calls from the 5' RACE reads in MiXCR, one entry per CDR3 protein. Seen here are 100,000 or so distinct CDR3 sequences, approximately 18% observed once, and the top ten hold approximately 6%. These receptors were collected from a human donor in good health. The CDR3 runs from the conserved cysteine through the conserved F or W. Fields, in order: CDR3 protein, CDR3 DNA, V gene, D gene, clone size, J gene. The D gene is left open where the match is weak. Size is stated for part of the rows, as once, few or many counts, or as a class when the clone is expanded.

cdr3_aa: CASSALAGELFF
cdr3_nt: TGTGCCAGCAGCGCATTGGCCGGGGAGCTGTTTTTT
v_call: TRBV11-1
d_call: -
clone_size: many
j_call: TRBJ2-2

cdr3_aa: CASSDTEGGYTF
cdr3_nt: TGTGCCAGCTCCGACACCGAAGGTGGCTACACCTTC
v_call: TRBV18
d_call: -
clone_size: few
j_call: TRBJ1-2

cdr3_aa: CASSYRLASSYEQYF
cdr3_nt: TGTGCCAGCAGTTATCGACTAGCGAGCTCCTACGAGCAGTACTTC
v_call: TRBV6-5
d_call: TRBD2
clone_size: few
j_call: TRBJ2-7

cdr3_aa: CASSLGRGKTEAFF
cdr3_nt: TGTGCCAGCAGCTTAGGGAGGGGTAAAACTGAAGCTTTCTTT
v_call: TRBV7-9
d_call: -
clone_size: few
j_call: TRBJ1-1

cdr3_aa: CASSSRLAGASRNNEQFF
cdr3_nt: TGTGCCAGCAGCTCTCGACTAGCGGGGGCCTCAAGAAACAATGAGCAGTTCTTC
v_call: TRBV7-9
d_call: TRBD2
clone_size: many
j_call: TRBJ2-1

cdr3_aa: CASSRTLRTDTQYF
cdr3_nt: TGTGCCAGCAGTCGGACACTGCGCACAGATACGCAGTATTTT
v_call: TRBV12-3/TRBV12-4
d_call: -
clone_size: few
j_call: TRBJ2-3

cdr3_aa: CASSQQGRDEQYF
cdr3_nt: TGTGCCAGCAGTCAACAGGGGCGTGACGAGCAGTACTTC
v_call: TRBV6-2/TRBV6-3
d_call: TRBD1
clone_size: -
j_call: TRBJ2-7

cdr3_aa: CASTPIRQGENQPQHF
cdr3_nt: TGTGCCAGCACCCCGATTCGACAGGGAGAAAATCAGCCCCAGCATTTT
v_call: TRBV12-3/TRBV12-4
d_call: TRBD1
clone_size: few
j_call: TRBJ1-5

cdr3_aa: CASSDQFNEQFF
cdr3_nt: TGTGCCAGCAGTGATCAATTCAATGAGCAGTTCTTC
v_call: TRBV2
d_call: -
clone_size: -
j_call: TRBJ2-1

cdr3_aa: CASSLGLAGGPHTGELFF
cdr3_nt: TGTGCCAGCAGCTTGGGACTAGCGGGAGGGCCTCATACCGGGGAGCTGTTTTTT
v_call: TRBV7-8
d_call: TRBD2
clone_size: few
j_call: TRBJ2-2

cdr3_aa: CASSSSGGYVETQYF
cdr3_nt: TGTGCCAGCAGCTCTAGCGGGGGATATGTTGAGACCCAGTACTTC
v_call: TRBV7-8
d_call: TRBD2
clone_size: few
j_call: TRBJ2-5

cdr3_aa: CASSGQGGMHQHF
cdr3_nt: TGTGCCAGCAGCGGACAGGGGGGCATGCACCAGCATTTT
v_call: TRBV6-5
d_call: TRBD1
clone_size: -
j_call: TRBJ1-5

cdr3_aa: CASSYSMQGRFF
cdr3_nt: TGTGCCAGCAGTTACTCGATGCAGGGGAGGTTCTTC
v_call: TRBV6-6
d_call: -
clone_size: -
j_call: TRBJ2-1

cdr3_aa: CASSLVRDQETQYF
cdr3_nt: TGTGCCAGCTCTCTCGTGCGGGACCAAGAGACCCAGTACTTC
v_call: TRBV18
d_call: -
clone_size: -
j_call: TRBJ2-5

cdr3_aa: CASSSSVGLAGVGDNEQFF
cdr3_nt: TGCGCCAGCAGCTCTTCAGTGGGACTAGCGGGAGTCGGCGACAATGAGCAGTTCTTC
v_call: TRBV5-1
d_call: TRBD2
clone_size: -
j_call: TRBJ2-1

cdr3_aa: CASSLSLYEQYF
cdr3_nt: TGTGCCAGCAGTTTGTCCCTTTACGAGCAGTACTTC
v_call: TRBV28
d_call: -
clone_size: few
j_call: TRBJ2-7

cdr3_aa: CATRGLAAYEQYF
cdr3_nt: TGTGCCACCAGGGGGCTAGCGGCCTACGAGCAGTACTTC
v_call: TRBV10-3
d_call: -
clone_size: many
j_call: TRBJ2-7

cdr3_aa: CASRASQETQYF
cdr3_nt: TGTGCCAGCAGGGCCAGCCAAGAGACCCAGTACTTC
v_call: TRBV28
d_call: -
clone_size: few
j_call: TRBJ2-5

cdr3_aa: CASSDRGGTSNEQFF
cdr3_nt: TGTGCCAGCAGTGACAGGGGGGGAACTAGCAATGAGCAGTTCTTC
v_call: TRBV6-4
d_call: -
clone_size: -
j_call: TRBJ2-1

cdr3_aa: CASSPSSGRGSEQYF
cdr3_nt: TGTGCCAGCAGCCCATCTAGCGGGAGGGGAAGCGAGCAGTACTTC
v_call: TRBV9
d_call: TRBD2
clone_size: few
j_call: TRBJ2-7

cdr3_aa: CASSLRTSDEQYF
cdr3_nt: TGTGCCAGCAGCTTGAGGACTAGCGACGAGCAGTACTTC
v_call: TRBV11-2
d_call: TRBD2
clone_size: -
j_call: TRBJ2-7

cdr3_aa: CASSLSREQPQHF
cdr3_nt: TGTGCCAGCAGTTTATCCAGGGAACAGCCCCAGCATTTT
v_call: TRBV12-3/TRBV12-4
d_call: -
clone_size: few
j_call: TRBJ1-5

cdr3_aa: CASSLRVGSSYNEQFF
cdr3_nt: TGCGCCAGCAGCTTGAGGGTGGGGAGCTCCTACAATGAGCAGTTCTTC
v_call: TRBV5-1
d_call: -
clone_size: many
j_call: TRBJ2-1

cdr3_aa: CASSPVRISGTGELFF
cdr3_nt: TGTGCCAGCAGCCCCGTGCGTATTAGCGGGACCGGGGAGCTGTTTTTT
v_call: TRBV7-2
d_call: TRBD2
clone_size: -
j_call: TRBJ2-2

cdr3_aa: CASSDSSYPYEQYF
cdr3_nt: TGTGCCAGCAGCGACAGTTCCTACCCCTACGAGCAGTACTTC
v_call: TRBV28
d_call: -
clone_size: -
j_call: TRBJ2-7

cdr3_aa: CASSSGTGVRDYEQYF
cdr3_nt: TGTGCCAGCAGTTCCGGAACAGGGGTAAGGGACTACGAGCAGTACTTC
v_call: TRBV12-3/TRBV12-4
d_call: TRBD1
clone_size: few
j_call: TRBJ2-7

cdr3_aa: CASSPTGIYEQYF
cdr3_nt: TGTGCCAGCAGCCCCACAGGGATCTACGAGCAGTACTTC
v_call: TRBV7-9
d_call: -
clone_size: -
j_call: TRBJ2-7

cdr3_aa: CSALGLGGELFF
cdr3_nt: TGCAGTGCCCTTGGACTAGGGGGGGAGCTGTTTTTT
v_call: TRBV20-1
d_call: TRBD2
clone_size: many
j_call: TRBJ2-2

cdr3_aa: CASSLQIIGPFGGELFF
cdr3_nt: TGTGCCAGCAGTTTACAAATAATCGGGCCCTTTGGCGGGGAGCTGTTTTTT
v_call: TRBV28
d_call: -
clone_size: few
j_call: TRBJ2-2

cdr3_aa: CASSGQGAGNQPQHF
cdr3_nt: TGTGCCAGCAGTGGACAGGGGGCGGGCAATCAGCCCCAGCATTTT
v_call: TRBV12-3/TRBV12-4
d_call: TRBD1
clone_size: many
j_call: TRBJ1-5

cdr3_aa: CASSSLQSSTDTQYF
cdr3_nt: TGTGCCAGCAGTTCCCTCCAAAGCAGCACAGATACGCAGTATTTT
v_call: TRBV28
d_call: -
clone_size: few
j_call: TRBJ2-3

cdr3_aa: CASSEGGLAYNEQFF
cdr3_nt: TGTGCCAGCAGTGAAGGGGGACTAGCCTACAATGAGCAGTTCTTC
v_call: TRBV6-1
d_call: TRBD2
clone_size: few
j_call: TRBJ2-1

cdr3_aa: CASSRLEEAFF
cdr3_nt: TGTGCCAGCAGCAGACTCGAAGAAGCTTTCTTT
v_call: TRBV7-2
d_call: -
clone_size: few
j_call: TRBJ1-1

cdr3_aa: CASSPKGTDTQYF
cdr3_nt: TGTGCCAGCAGCCCTAAAGGCACAGATACGCAGTATTTT
v_call: TRBV6-5
d_call: -
clone_size: -
j_call: TRBJ2-3

cdr3_aa: CASSSRRLGAQYF
cdr3_nt: TGTGCCAGCAGCTCCAGAAGGTTGGGGGCCCAGTACTTC
v_call: TRBV11-2
d_call: -
clone_size: few
j_call: TRBJ2-5

cdr3_aa: CSTYPRGRWDTEAFF
cdr3_nt: TGCAGTACCTACCCGCGGGGACGGTGGGACACTGAAGCTTTCTTT
v_call: TRBV20-1
d_call: -
clone_size: -
j_call: TRBJ1-1

cdr3_aa: CASSLRETDEQYF
cdr3_nt: TGTGCCAGCAGTCTCCGGGAGACTGACGAGCAGTACTTC
v_call: TRBV2
d_call: -
clone_size: -
j_call: TRBJ2-7

cdr3_aa: CASSFHTDTQYF
cdr3_nt: TGTGCCAGCAGCTTCCACACAGATACGCAGTATTTT
v_call: TRBV7-2
d_call: -
clone_size: -
j_call: TRBJ2-3

cdr3_aa: CASSAGTGTRPQHF
cdr3_nt: TGTGCCAGCAGCGCCGGGACAGGGACCCGGCCCCAGCATTTT
v_call: TRBV12-3/TRBV12-4
d_call: TRBD1
clone_size: few
j_call: TRBJ1-5

cdr3_aa: CASSYSGREKLFF
cdr3_nt: TGTGCCAGCAGTTACTCGGGCAGGGAGAAACTGTTTTTT
v_call: TRBV6-6
d_call: -
clone_size: -
j_call: TRBJ1-4

cdr3_aa: CASSSGSPTYNEQFF
cdr3_nt: TGTGCCAGCAGTTCCGGGTCTCCAACCTACAATGAGCAGTTCTTC
v_call: TRBV28
d_call: -
clone_size: -
j_call: TRBJ2-1

cdr3_aa: CSGKSSSRYEQYF
cdr3_nt: TGCAGTGGAAAAAGTAGCTCCCGTTACGAGCAGTACTTC
v_call: TRBV20-1
d_call: -
clone_size: few
j_call: TRBJ2-7

cdr3_aa: CASSQEAANYGYTF
cdr3_nt: TGTGCCAGCAGCCAAGAAGCCGCTAACTATGGCTACACCTTC
v_call: TRBV4-2
d_call: -
clone_size: -
j_call: TRBJ1-2

cdr3_aa: CASSDRNTEAFF
cdr3_nt: TGTGCCAGCAGCGACAGGAACACTGAAGCTTTCTTT
v_call: TRBV5-4
d_call: -
clone_size: few
j_call: TRBJ1-1

cdr3_aa: CASSVGLAGTYEQYF
cdr3_nt: TGTGCCAGCAGCGTAGGCCTAGCGGGAACCTACGAGCAGTACTTC
v_call: TRBV9
d_call: TRBD2
clone_size: -
j_call: TRBJ2-7